The rows below give T cell receptor beta chains drawn from one sample of a study of control samples from healthy donors and cancer patients. Data came from immunoSEQ multiplex PCR; TCRdb stores just in-frame clones and leaves some out. The sample lists about 82,000 clones; over 75% were seen once. Sequencing was performed on blood. The origin of the receptors is a man aged 45-65 years in good health. CDR3s include the opening cysteine and the closing phenylalanine or tryptophan. Each record gives: V gene, clone size, D gene, CDR3 length, J gene, CDR3 DNA, CDR3 protein. D genes are given only for firm matches. Some rows have no size entry. The others give once, few or many, or a class for an expanded clone.

TRBV7-3	.	TRBD2	19	TRBJ2-1	TGTGCCAGCAGCTCCCCTATATCCGGTAGCGGGAGCTCCTACAATGAGCAGTTCTTC	CASSSPISGSGSSYNEQFF
TRBV11-3	.	.	14	TRBJ2-5	TGTGCCAGCGCAGGGGGGGCCGAGGCGAAGACCCAGTACTTC	CASAGGAEAKTQYF
TRBV13	.	TRBD1	13	TRBJ2-5	TGTGCCAGCAGCGGGACAGCCCAAGAGACCCAGTACTTC	CASSGTAQETQYF
TRBV28	.	.	17	TRBJ1-3	TGTGCCAGCAGTTCGCCAGGGCGGGAAATCTCTGGAAACACCATATATTTT	CASSSPGREISGNTIYF
TRBV10-1	.	TRBD2	17	TRBJ2-5	TGCGCCAGCAGTGAGGGGGTTCAGCGGGGGGCTTTAGAGACCCAGTACTTC	CASSEGVQRGALETQYF
TRBV13	.	.	13	TRBJ2-5	TGTGCCAGTTCTTTAAGGATAAGGGAGACCCAGTACTTC	CASSLRIRETQYF
TRBV29-1	.	.	16	TRBJ1-2	TGCAGCGTTGAGGTCAAATTCGGCAGACTAAACTATGGCTACACCTTC	CSVEVKFGRLNYGYTF
TRBV14	.	.	15	TRBJ2-5	TGTGCCAGCAGCTACACTAGGACTTACCAAGAGACCCAGTACTTC	CASSYTRTYQETQYF
TRBV6-4	once	.	16	TRBJ1-3	TGTGCCAGCAGTGACTTCAGGGAGAGCTCTGGAAACACCATATATTTT	CASSDFRESSGNTIYF
TRBV5-4	.	TRBD2	17	TRBJ2-2	TGTGCCAGCACCTCCGCTAGCGGGGGGGCCATCACCGGGGAGCTGTTTTTT	CASTSASGGAITGELFF
TRBV3-1/TRBV3-2	.	.	13	TRBJ2-2	TGTGCCAGCAGCCGAGCAGGGGCCGGGGAGCTGTTTTTT	CASSRAGAGELFF
TRBV19	once	TRBD1	13	TRBJ1-2	TGTGCCAGTAGTATGGGGGCACAGGGGGAACACACCTTC	CASSMGAQGEHTF
TRBV10-1	few	.	17	TRBJ2-3	TGCGCCAGCAGTGAGTCGGGGCGGCTAGCCGGATCAGATACGCAGTATTTT	CASSESGRLAGSDTQYF
TRBV4-2	.	.	12	TRBJ2-2	TGTGCCAGCAGCCGAGGCACCGGGGAGCTGTTTTTT	CASSRGTGELFF
TRBV14	.	.	14	TRBJ2-3	TGTGCCAGCAGCCAAGGCCACTTAACAGATACGCAGTATTTT	CASSQGHLTDTQYF
TRBV5-1	.	.	14	TRBJ2-7	TGCGCCAGCAGCCCCGGGGCTGAGGGGTACGAGCAGTACTTC	CASSPGAEGYEQYF
TRBV24-1	.	TRBD1	16	TRBJ2-7	TGTGCCACCAGTGAAGCCGGGACAGGGCCCCCCTACGAGCAGTACTTC	CATSEAGTGPPYEQYF
TRBV25-1	.	TRBD1	17	TRBJ2-3	TGTGCCAGCAGGTCTATGGGGACAGGGGCTTCTCCAGATACGCAGTATTTT	CASRSMGTGASPDTQYF